This T cell receptor beta chain stems from a study of cytomegalovirus exposure and HLA in healthy donors. The PCR ran on 60 Vbeta and 13 Jbeta primers. Only in-frame clones appear in the TCRdb table, and some are missing; sequencing was by immunoSEQ multiplex PCR. Of fewer than 150,000 clones in the sample, less than 85% were seen once. The sample comprised PBMCs. The clonotype originates from a man in his forties or fifties in good health and CMV-seronegative.

In DNA, the CDR3 is TGTGCCAGCAGCCGAACAGGGGAATTTGCAGATACGCAGTATTTT. Encoded protein: CASSRTGEFADTQYF. The rearrangement uses TRBV5-6 and TRBJ2-3; 7 bases match TRBD1. This CDR3 has 15 residues. The germline CDR1 and CDR2 sequences are SGHDT and YYEEEE. Losses at the gene ends were 4 bases for V and 4 bases for J; bases not matched to a gene: 9.